This paragraph covers one T cell receptor beta chain sequence. This sample stems from a study of cytomegalovirus exposure and HLA in healthy donors. The CDR3 is 13 amino acids. Between the trimmed V and J ends, which lost 5 bases and 6 bases, there was a span of 13 bases. Looked up from germline, CDR1 is MNHEY and CDR2 is SVGAGI. 60 Vbeta and 13 Jbeta primers were used in PCR. Method: immunoSEQ multiplex PCR; TCRdb's copy keeps in-frame clones and lacks some. This table holds tens of thousands of clones, around three quarters found once. The V call is TRBV6-5, the J call TRBJ2-5, with D hard to call. What was sequenced was PBMCs. The source is a male donor in good health and CMV-seropositive. The CDR3 DNA follows: TGTGCCAGCAGTCCTAGTAGTCGGAAGACCCAGTACTTC. Its translation is CASSPSSRKTQYF.